This T cell receptor (beta chain) stems from a study of identical twins. The table lists this clonotype with a few counts. Its antigen is as yet unknown. Findings and caveats of the study: Models predicted less out-of-frame TCR alpha sharing in monozygotic twins than was found.

This CDR3 comprises 14 residues. V gave up 2 bases and J gave up 5 bases, with 10 bases separating them. Germline assignment: CDR1 MGHRA and CDR2 YSYEKL. TCRdb reprocessed the 5' RACE reads with MiXCR, giving one entry per CDR3 protein. This sample has around 1.7 million distinct CDR3 sequences, with around 29% found just once. The rearrangement links TRBV4-1 to TRBJ2-1, with D uncertain. The sequence came from a newborn girl in good health. The specimen sequenced was cord blood. The CDR3 coding sequence is TGCGCCAGCAGCCAAACCTGGAGCGACAATGAGCAGTTCTTC. Its protein is CASSQTWSDNEQFF.